These 4 T cell receptor beta chains share one sample of origin, sequenced in a study of blood T cell repertoires in COVID-19. Assay used: immunoSEQ multiplex PCR; TCRdb lists only in-frame clones, some missing. The data hold around 200,000 clones, with more than 80% observed a single time. The sequencing input was PBMCs or T cells enriched from blood (not recorded which). These receptor sequences come from a middle-aged man who had recovered from COVID-19.

The J gene is TRBJ1-2, the V gene TRBV7-9, with TRBD1 as a possible D gene (6 bases). This CDR3 spans 15 amino acids. Germline loops: CDR1 SEHNR, CDR2 FQNEAQ (reference sequence). V was clipped by 1 base and J by 6 bases, with 15 bases between them. The CDR3 DNA sequence: TGTGCCAGCAGCTTAGTTTCATCAGGGGCGGATGGCTACACCTTC. Translating it yields CASSLVSSGADGYTF.

CDR3 nucleotides: TGTGCTAGTGGTTTGGACCTAAGGGGGCAAGGTAATGAAAAACTGTTTTTT. This translates into CASGLDLRGQGNEKLFF. The rearrangement uses TRBV12-5 and TRBJ1-4; 7 nucleotides agree with TRBD1. The V gene end was trimmed by 1 base and the J gene end by 4 bases; junction bases not matched to a gene: 9. The CDR3 spans 17 residues. The germline gives CDR1 LGHNT, CDR2 FRNRAP. Complete variable domain (other parts from reference TRBV12-5 and TRBJ1-4): DARVTQTPRHKVTEMGQEVTMRCQPILGHNTVFWYRQTMMQGLELLAYFRNRAPLDDSGMPKDRFSAEMPDATLATLKIQPSEPRDSAVYFCASGLDLRGQGNEKLFFGSGTQLSVL.

This rearrangement joins TRBV2 to TRBJ2-1; TRBD2 might be the D (6 bases). Trimming pared 8 bases from V and 7 bases from J, leaving 9 bases between. The CDR3 covers 11 residues. The germline CDR1 and CDR2 sequences are SNHLY and FYNNEI. The CDR3 DNA follows: TGTGCCAGCGATGGAGGGAATGAGCAGTTCTTC. The encoded protein is CASDGGNEQFF.

The chain employs TRBV5-4 and TRBJ2-1; the match to TRBD2 covers 9 bases. Germline trimming cut 5 bases from V and 1 base from J; bases unmatched to any gene: 10. CDR1 and CDR2 (germline): SGHNT, YYREEE (reference sequence). The CDR3 totals 17 residues. CDR3 in amino acids: CASSRKKSGGSYNEQFF. CDR3 nucleotides: TGTGCCAGCAGTCGTAAGAAAAGCGGGGGGTCCTACAATGAGCAGTTCTTC.